One and the same sample provided the 8 T cell receptor beta chains below, sequenced in a study of T-cell memory formation after mild COVID-19. TCRdb fed the 5' RACE reads into MiXCR, producing one record per CDR3 protein. The repertoire holds about 410,000 distinct CDR3 sequences, with approximately 18% as singletons. Sample: PBMCs or a T cell subset sorted from them (not recorded which). All receptors derive from a man between 18 and 35 years old who had mild COVID-19 (a few samples of this study predate the infection). Cell type and time point are not known.

The chain couples TRBV27 to TRBJ1-2; 7 bases map to TRBD1. Germline V gene data show CDR1 as MNHEY and CDR2 as SMNVEV (reference sequence). V was clipped by 2 bases and J by 2 bases; unmatched bases: 14. This CDR3 is 18 amino acids long. Here the CDR3 reads CASSLGSGTANLNYGYTF. The CDR3 DNA is TGTGCCAGCAGTTTAGGATCCGGGACAGCTAACTTAAACTATGGCTACACCTTC.

This clonotype was observed a handful of times. The rearrangement uses TRBV6-6 and TRBJ2-7; D remains ambiguous. Trimming removed 0 bases from V and 6 bases from J, with 6 bases in between. The CDR3 covers 12 residues. Germline-derived CDR1 and CDR2 are MNHNY and SVGAGI (reference sequence). The DNA of the CDR3 is TGTGCCAGCAGTTACTCGTCTGGCGAGCAGTACGTC. Translated: CASSYSSGEQYV.

This chain connects TRBV6-5 to TRBJ2-1, with D maybe TRBD1 (6 bases). Looked up from germline, CDR1 is MNHEY and CDR2 is SVGAGI. V dropped 5 bases and J dropped 7 bases, with 12 bases sitting between them. The CDR3 is 13 amino acids. For the CDR3, the DNA is TGTGCCAGCAGTACCCCAGGGGTTAATGAGCAGTTCTTC. Translating gives CASSTPGVNEQFF.

This chain connects TRBV7-3 to TRBJ2-3, with TRBD2 matching over 14 bases. The CDR3 is 17 residues long. Trimming cost V 5 bases and J 1 base; bases outside gene matches: 5. The germline CDR1 and CDR2 sequences are SGHTA and FQGTGA. In DNA form, the CDR3 reads TGTGCCAGCAGCCCCGAGGGACTAGCGGGGGGCACAGATACGCAGTATTTT. Encoded protein: CASSPEGLAGGTDTQYF.

This clonotype was picked up a small number of times. The CDR3 DNA reads TGTGCCAGCCTCCCACCGGGCCCTAGCGGGCACAATGAGCAGTTCTTC. Its translation is CASLPPGPSGHNEQFF. The gene calls are TRBV7-2 and TRBJ2-1; 8 nucleotides match TRBD2. This CDR3 contains 16 residues. Germline V CDR1 and CDR2: SGHTA, FQGNSA. J gave up 5 bases and V 8 bases, and 14 bases lay outside the gene matches.

This clonotype was detected only a few times. V is TRBV7-9 and J is TRBJ2-3; 10 bases fit TRBD2. The germline V gene has CDR1 SEHNR and CDR2 FQNEAQ (reference sequence). The trim removed 5 bases at V and 5 bases at J, leaving 7 bases unmatched. CDR3 length: 15 residues. The CDR3 here is CASSRSRLAGDTQYF. CDR3 in DNA: TGTGCCAGCAGCCGCTCTCGACTAGCGGGAGATACGCAGTATTTT.

The chain is built from TRBV4-3 and TRBJ2-2; maybe TRBD1 (6 bases). This CDR3 is 16 amino acids long. CDR1 and CDR2 from the germline V gene are LGHNA and YSLEER. Trimming pared 4 bases from V and 7 bases from J, leaving 19 bases between. The DNA for the CDR3 is TGCGCCAGCAGCCTCGAGGGGGTTGGCTTGGTCGGGGAGCTGTTTTTT. It encodes CASSLEGVGLVGELFF.

There are a few counts of this clonotype. The chain is built from TRBV2 and TRBJ2-3; 11 bases are shared with TRBD2. Germline loops: CDR1 SNHLY, CDR2 FYNNEI. The CDR3 totals 14 residues. Germline trimming cut 3 bases from V and 11 bases from J; bases unmatched to any gene: 7. In DNA form, the CDR3 reads TGTGCCAGCAGTGAGACTAGCGGGGTCGATGTGCAGTATTTT. Its translation is CASSETSGVDVQYF. Complete variable domain (other parts from reference TRBV2 and TRBJ2-3): EPEVTQTPSHQVTQMGQEVILRCVPISNHLYFYWYRQILGQKVEFLVSFYNNEISEKSEIFDDQFSVERPDGSNFTLKIRSTKLEDSAMYFCASSETSGVDVQYFGPGTRLTVL.